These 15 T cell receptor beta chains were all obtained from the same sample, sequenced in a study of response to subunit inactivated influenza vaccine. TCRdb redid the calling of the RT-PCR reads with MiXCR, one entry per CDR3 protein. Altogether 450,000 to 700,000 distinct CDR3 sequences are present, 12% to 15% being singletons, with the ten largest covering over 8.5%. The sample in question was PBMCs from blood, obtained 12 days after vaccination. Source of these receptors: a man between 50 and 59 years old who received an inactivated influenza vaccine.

The CDR3 is CASSLLLDTGELFF. In nucleotides, the CDR3 is TGTGCCAGCAGCCTCCTCCTAGATACCGGGGAGCTGTTTTTT. V gene TRBV12-3 or TRBV12-4 combines with J gene TRBJ2-2; unclear D gene. Trimming removed 6 bases at V and 5 bases at J, with 13 bases between. This CDR3 comprises 14 residues.

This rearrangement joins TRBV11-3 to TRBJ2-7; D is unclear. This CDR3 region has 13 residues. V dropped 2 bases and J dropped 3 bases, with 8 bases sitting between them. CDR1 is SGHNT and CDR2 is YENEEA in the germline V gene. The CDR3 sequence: CASSLLDGYEQYF. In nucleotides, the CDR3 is TGTGCCAGCAGCTTATTGGACGGCTACGAGCAGTACTTC.

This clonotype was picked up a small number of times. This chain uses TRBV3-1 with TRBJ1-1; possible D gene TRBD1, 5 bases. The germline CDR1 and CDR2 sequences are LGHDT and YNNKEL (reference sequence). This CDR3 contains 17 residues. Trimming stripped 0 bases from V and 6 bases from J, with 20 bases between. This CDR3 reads CASSQDLTTGKQAEAFF. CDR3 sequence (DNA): TGTGCCAGCAGCCAAGATCTTACTACAGGAAAACAGGCTGAAGCTTTCTTT.

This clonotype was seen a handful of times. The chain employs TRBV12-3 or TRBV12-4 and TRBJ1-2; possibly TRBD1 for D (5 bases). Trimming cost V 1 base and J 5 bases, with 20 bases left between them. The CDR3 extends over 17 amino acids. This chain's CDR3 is CASSLDVRVRTHYGYTF. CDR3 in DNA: TGTGCCAGCAGTTTAGATGTCAGGGTCAGGACACATTATGGCTACACCTTC.

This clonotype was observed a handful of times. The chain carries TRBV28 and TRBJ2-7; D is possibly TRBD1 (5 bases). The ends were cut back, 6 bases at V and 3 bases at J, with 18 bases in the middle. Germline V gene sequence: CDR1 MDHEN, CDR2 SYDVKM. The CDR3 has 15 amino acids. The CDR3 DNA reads TGTGCCAGCAGAATGGGTTGGGGCGTTTTCTACGAGCAGTACTTC. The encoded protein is CASRMGWGVFYEQYF. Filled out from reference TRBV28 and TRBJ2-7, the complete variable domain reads DVKVTQSSRYLVKRTGEKVFLECVQDMDHENMFWYRQDPGLGLRLIYFSYDVKMKEKGDIPEGYSVSREKKERFSLILESASTNQTSMYLCASRMGWGVFYEQYFGPGTRLTVT.

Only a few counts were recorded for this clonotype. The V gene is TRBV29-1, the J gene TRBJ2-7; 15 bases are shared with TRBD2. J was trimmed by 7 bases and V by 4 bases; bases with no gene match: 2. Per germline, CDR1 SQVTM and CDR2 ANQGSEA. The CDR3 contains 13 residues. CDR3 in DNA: TGCAGCGTTGTCGGACTAGCGGGAGGGGAGCAGTACTTC. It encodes CSVVGLAGGEQYF.

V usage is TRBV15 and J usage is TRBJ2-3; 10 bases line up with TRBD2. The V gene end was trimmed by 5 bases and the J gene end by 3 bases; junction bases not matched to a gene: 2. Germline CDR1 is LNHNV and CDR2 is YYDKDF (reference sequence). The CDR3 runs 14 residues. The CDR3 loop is CATSGLAETDTQYF. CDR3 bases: TGTGCCACCAGCGGACTAGCGGAAACAGATACGCAGTATTTT.

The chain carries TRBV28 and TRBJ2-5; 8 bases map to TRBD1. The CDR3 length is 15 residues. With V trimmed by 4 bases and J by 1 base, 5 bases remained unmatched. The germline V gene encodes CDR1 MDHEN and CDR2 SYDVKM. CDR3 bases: TGTGCCAGCAGTTCGTTCGGACAGGGCCAAGAGACCCAGTACTTC. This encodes CASSSFGQGQETQYF.

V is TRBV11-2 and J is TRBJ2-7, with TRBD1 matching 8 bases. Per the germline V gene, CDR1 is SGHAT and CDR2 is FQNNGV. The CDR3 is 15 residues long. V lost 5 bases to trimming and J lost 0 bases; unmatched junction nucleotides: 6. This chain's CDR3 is CASSTWTGSSYEQYF. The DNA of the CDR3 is TGTGCCAGCAGCACCTGGACAGGGAGCTCCTACGAGCAGTACTTC.

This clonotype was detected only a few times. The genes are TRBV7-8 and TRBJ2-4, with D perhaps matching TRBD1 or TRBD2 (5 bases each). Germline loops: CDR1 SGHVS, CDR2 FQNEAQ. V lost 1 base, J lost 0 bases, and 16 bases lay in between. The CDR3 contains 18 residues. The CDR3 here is CASSLEGTDEIAKNIQYF. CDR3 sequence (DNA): TGTGCCAGCAGCTTAGAAGGGACGGACGAAATAGCCAAAAACATTCAGTACTTC.

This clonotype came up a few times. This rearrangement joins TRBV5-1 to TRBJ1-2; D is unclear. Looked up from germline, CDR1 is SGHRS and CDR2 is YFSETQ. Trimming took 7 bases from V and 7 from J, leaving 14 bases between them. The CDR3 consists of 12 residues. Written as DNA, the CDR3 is TGCGCCAGCGGACCAACAGAATTTGGCTACACCTTC. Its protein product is CASGPTEFGYTF.

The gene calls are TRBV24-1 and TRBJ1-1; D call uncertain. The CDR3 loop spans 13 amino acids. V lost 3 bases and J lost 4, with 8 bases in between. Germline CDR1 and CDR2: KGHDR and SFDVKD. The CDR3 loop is CATSDLRGTEAFF. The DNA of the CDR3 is TGTGCCACCAGTGATCTCAGAGGCACTGAAGCTTTCTTT.

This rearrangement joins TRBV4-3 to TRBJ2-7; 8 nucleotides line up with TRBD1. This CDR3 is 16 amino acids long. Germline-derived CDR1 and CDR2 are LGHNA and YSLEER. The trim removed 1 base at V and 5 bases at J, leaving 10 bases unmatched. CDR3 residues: CASSQVSGRGHDEQYF. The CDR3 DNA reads TGCGCCAGCAGCCAAGTATCCGGCAGGGGGCATGACGAGCAGTACTTC.

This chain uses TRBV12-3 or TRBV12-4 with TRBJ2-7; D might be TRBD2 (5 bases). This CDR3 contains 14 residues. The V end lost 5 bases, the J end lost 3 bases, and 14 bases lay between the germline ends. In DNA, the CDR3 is TGTGCCAGCAGTCCCCGGACGGAGGACTACGAGCAGTACTTC. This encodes CASSPRTEDYEQYF.

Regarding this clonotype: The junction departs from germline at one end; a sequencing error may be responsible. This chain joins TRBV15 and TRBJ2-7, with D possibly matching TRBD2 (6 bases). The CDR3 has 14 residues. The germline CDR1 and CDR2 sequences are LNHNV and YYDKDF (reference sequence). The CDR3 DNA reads TGTGCCACCAGCAGAGATCGGGAGACCTACGAGCAGTCCTTC. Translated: CATSRDRETYEQSF.